These T cell receptor beta chains were read from a single sample in a study of cytomegalovirus exposure and HLA in healthy donors. TCRdb's copy holds only in-frame clones and misses some; the assay was immunoSEQ multiplex PCR. The sample consists of around 150,000 clones, 75% to 85% of them appearing once. Material: PBMCs. The receptors derive from a woman in her 50s in good health and CMV-seronegative. Each CDR3 is given with its conserved first and last residue. D genes are given only for firm matches.

J gene,D gene,V gene,CDR3 protein
TRBJ2-6,TRBD1,TRBV2,CASSRTGGISGANVLTF
TRBJ2-7,.,TRBV19,CASSMAGIYEQYF
TRBJ2-2,.,TRBV2,CASIPLTGGELFF
TRBJ2-1,.,TRBV7-2,CASSSYSKRMYEQFF
TRBJ1-2,TRBD1,TRBV5-6,CASSLLGQGSYGYTF
TRBJ1-2,TRBD1,TRBV5-8,CASSSGGTLSYGYTF
TRBJ1-1,.,TRBV7-2,CASSYGGNTEAFF
TRBJ2-1,TRBD2,TRBV10-3,CAMGLAGVEQFF
TRBJ2-1,TRBD1,TRBV5-4,CASSSRTGASYNEQFF
TRBJ2-5,TRBD2,TRBV13,CASSYLAGGGQETQYF
TRBJ2-5,.,TRBV6-1,CASRWAGQETQYF
TRBJ1-2,TRBD1,TRBV6-5,CASTEGARGYTF
TRBJ1-6,.,TRBV18,CASSAGRGDSPLHF
TRBJ1-1,.,TRBV18,CASSPTRLAANTEAFF
TRBJ2-7,TRBD1,TRBV28,CASSSTGVQAEQYF
TRBJ2-3,.,TRBV7-9,CASSLQGQTDTQYF
TRBJ1-3,TRBD1,TRBV29-1,CSVGDSSGNTIYF
TRBJ2-3,TRBD2,TRBV6-6,CASSRTSGTDTQYF
TRBJ1-2,TRBD1,TRBV7-2,CASSPGTGNQIYGYTF
TRBJ1-2,.,TRBV6-5,CASSYLTTGLGDYTF
.,.,TRBV4-1,CASSQEEDLYYEQYF
TRBJ2-5,.,TRBV6-6,CASRRETQYF
TRBJ2-5,TRBD1,TRBV7-2,CASSLRTGQETQYF
TRBJ2-2,.,TRBV7-2,CASSSPPGELFF
TRBJ2-4,TRBD2,TRBV4-3,CASSQDTGGPVNIQYF
TRBJ1-1,TRBD1,TRBV30,CAWSPLRTGSNTEAFF
TRBJ2-6,.,TRBV29-1,CSVELDSGSGANVLTF
TRBJ1-1,TRBD1,TRBV19,CASSRDRSMNTEAFF
TRBJ2-2,.,TRBV15,CATRKTVANTGELFF
.,.,TRBV4-1,CASSPGGADPYEQYF
TRBJ2-5,.,TRBV6-5,CASRSGKETQYF
TRBJ2-2,.,TRBV7-8,CASSSRVSANTGELFF
TRBJ2-1,TRBD2,TRBV9,CASSGGSGGAYNEQFF
TRBJ1-3,TRBD1,TRBV5-1,CASSAGQGAAGNTIYF
TRBJ1-5,.,TRBV15,CATSRVRGSQPQHF
TRBJ1-3,.,TRBV21-1,CASSPPQGSGNTIYF
TRBJ2-1,TRBD2,TRBV13,CASSSTSGTHNEQFF
TRBJ1-6,.,TRBV5-1,CASSLVADSPLHF
TRBJ1-5,.,TRBV6-6,CASSSRQGNQPQHF
TRBJ2-1,.,TRBV7-9,CASSRAAGNEQFF
TRBJ1-2,TRBD1,TRBV27,CASSLFGTGGYGYTF
TRBJ1-1,.,TRBV5-6,CASSFGRNTEAFF
TRBJ2-5,.,TRBV7-2,CASSLGLGGRWETQYF
TRBJ1-2,TRBD1,TRBV9,CASSEGDRVVYGYTF
TRBJ1-1,TRBD1,TRBV19,CASSMDRERNTEAFF
TRBJ1-6,TRBD1,TRBV5-1,CASSPTGDNSPLHF
TRBJ1-1,.,TRBV7-2,CASSLHGGDTEAFF
TRBJ2-1,.,TRBV30,CAWSDLTASSYNEQFF
TRBJ2-3,.,TRBV19,CASSIAGGIGTDTQYF